This T cell receptor beta chain was retrieved from a study of cytomegalovirus exposure and HLA in healthy donors. Study-level findings and limits: As a later analysis showed, a missense DCLRE1C variant was linked to trimming of TCR beta V- and J-genes. Later on, an analysis found that several of the most significant clusters appeared to be linked to common viral pathogens, which included parvovirus B19.

Losses at the gene ends were 4 bases for V and 4 bases for J; bases not matched to a gene: 4. The germline gives CDR1 MGHRA, CDR2 YSYEKL. The CDR3 contains 14 residues. Concerning this clone itself: The antigen remains unidentified.

This PCR relied on a set of 60 Vbeta primers and 13 Jbeta primers. Profiled with immunoSEQ multiplex PCR; TCRdb holds only in-frame clones, not every one. The sample holds around 140,000 clones, 74% seen once. The J gene is TRBJ2-3, the V gene TRBV4-1; TRBD1 matches at 8 bases. This TCR derives from a male donor in good health and CMV-seronegative. Sequencing was carried out using PBMCs. This chain's CDR3 is CASSPLTGADTQYF. The CDR3 DNA reads TGCGCCAGCAGCCCCCTGACAGGGGCAGATACGCAGTATTTT.